This TCR beta chain was found in a study of blood T cell repertoires in COVID-19. Overall study: Italy, Spain and the United States were the sources of the convalescent and acute COVID-19 samples. Sources were T cells, B-cell-depleted T cells, or PBMCs; the material itself was cDNA or gDNA.

The table came from immunoSEQ multiplex PCR; TCRdb's copy has only in-frame clones and leaves some out. The sample has more than 95,000 clones; roughly 82% are singletons. Per the germline V gene, CDR1 is LNHDA and CDR2 is SQIVND (reference sequence). This CDR3 is built from 17 residues. Deletions cut 5 bases from V and 0 bases from J, with 18 bases between. Material for sequencing was peripheral blood. The chain uses TRBV19 and TRBJ2-3; D possibly corresponds to TRBD2 (6 bases). This sequence was found in a man in his 60s with acute or convalescent COVID-19. The CDR3 loop reads CASSYELAGTSTDTQYF. The DNA of the CDR3 is TGTGCCAGTAGTTACGAACTGGCGGGGACTAGCACAGATACGCAGTATTTT.